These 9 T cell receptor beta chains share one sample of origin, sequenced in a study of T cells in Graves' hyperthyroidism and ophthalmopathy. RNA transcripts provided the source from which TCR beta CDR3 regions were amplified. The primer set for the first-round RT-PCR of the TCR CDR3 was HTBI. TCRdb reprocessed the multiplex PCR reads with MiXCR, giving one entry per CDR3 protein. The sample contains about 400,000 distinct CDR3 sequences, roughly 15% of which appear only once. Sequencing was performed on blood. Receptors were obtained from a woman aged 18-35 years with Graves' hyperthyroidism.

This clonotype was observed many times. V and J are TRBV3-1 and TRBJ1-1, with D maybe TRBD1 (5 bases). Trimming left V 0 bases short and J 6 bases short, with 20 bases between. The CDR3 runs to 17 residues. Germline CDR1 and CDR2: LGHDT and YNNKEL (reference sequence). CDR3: CASSQDLLGPSVAEAFF. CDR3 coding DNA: TGTGCCAGCAGCCAAGATCTTCTGGGACCCTCAGTCGCTGAAGCTTTCTTT. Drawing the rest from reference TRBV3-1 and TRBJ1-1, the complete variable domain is DTAVSQTPKYLVTQMGNDKSIKCEQNLGHDTMYWYKQDSKKFLKIMFSYNNKELIINETVPNRFSPKSPDKAHLNLHINSLELGDSAVYFCASSQDLLGPSVAEAFFGQGTRLTVV.

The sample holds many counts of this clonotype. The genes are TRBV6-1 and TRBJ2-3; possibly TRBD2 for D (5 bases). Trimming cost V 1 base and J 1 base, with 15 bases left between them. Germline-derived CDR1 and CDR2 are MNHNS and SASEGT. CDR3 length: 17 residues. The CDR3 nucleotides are TGTGCCAGCAGTGAAGGAATGCACGTCGGGGGCACAGATACGCAGTATTTT. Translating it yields CASSEGMHVGGTDTQYF.

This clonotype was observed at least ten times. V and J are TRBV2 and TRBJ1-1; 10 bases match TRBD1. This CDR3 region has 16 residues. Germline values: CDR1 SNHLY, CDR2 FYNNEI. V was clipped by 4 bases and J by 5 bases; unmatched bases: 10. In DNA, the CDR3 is TGTGCCAGCAGTGCATATCCGGACAGGGGGTGGACTGAAGCTTTCTTT. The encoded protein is CASSAYPDRGWTEAFF.

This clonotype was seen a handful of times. CDR3 nucleotide sequence: TGTGCCAGTACCGGCCGGGACATGCTAAACATTCAGTACTTC. Translated: CASTGRDMLNIQYF. The rearrangement joins TRBV19 to TRBJ2-4; the D gene is possibly TRBD1 (6 bases). Germline lookup yields CDR1 LNHDA and CDR2 SQIVND (reference sequence). V lost 7 bases and J 6 bases, leaving 16 bases between the germline ends. The CDR3 runs to 14 residues. Filled out from reference TRBV19 and TRBJ2-4, the complete variable domain reads DGGITQSPKYLFRKEGQNVTLSCEQNLNHDAMYWYRQDPGQGLRLIYYSQIVNDFQKGDIAEGYSVSREKKESFPLTVTSAQKNPTAFYLCASTGRDMLNIQYFGAGTRLSVL.

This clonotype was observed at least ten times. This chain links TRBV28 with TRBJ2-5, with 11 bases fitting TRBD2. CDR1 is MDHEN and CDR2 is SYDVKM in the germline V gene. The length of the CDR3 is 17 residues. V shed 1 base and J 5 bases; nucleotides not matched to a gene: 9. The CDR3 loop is CASSLFGSGRARETQYF. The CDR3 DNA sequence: TGTGCCAGCAGTTTATTCGGTAGCGGGAGGGCCCGGGAGACCCAGTACTTC.

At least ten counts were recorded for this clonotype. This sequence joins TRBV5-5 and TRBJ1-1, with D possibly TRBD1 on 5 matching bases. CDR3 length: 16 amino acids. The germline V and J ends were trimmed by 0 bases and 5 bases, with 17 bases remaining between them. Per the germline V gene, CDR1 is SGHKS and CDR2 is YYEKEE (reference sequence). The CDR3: CASSLAWKPGRTEAFF. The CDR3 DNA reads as TGTGCCAGCAGCTTGGCCTGGAAGCCAGGGAGGACTGAAGCTTTCTTT.

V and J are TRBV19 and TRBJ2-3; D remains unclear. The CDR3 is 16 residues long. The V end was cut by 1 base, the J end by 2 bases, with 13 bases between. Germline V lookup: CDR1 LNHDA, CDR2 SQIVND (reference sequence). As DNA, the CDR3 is TGTGCCAGTAGTATAGGCGGCGGCTCACCCACAGATACGCAGTATTTT. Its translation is CASSIGGGSPTDTQYF. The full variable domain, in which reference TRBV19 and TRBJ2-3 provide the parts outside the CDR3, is DGGITQSPKYLFRKEGQNVTLSCEQNLNHDAMYWYRQDPGQGLRLIYYSQIVNDFQKGDIAEGYSVSREKKESFPLTVTSAQKNPTAFYLCASSIGGGSPTDTQYFGPGTRLTVL.

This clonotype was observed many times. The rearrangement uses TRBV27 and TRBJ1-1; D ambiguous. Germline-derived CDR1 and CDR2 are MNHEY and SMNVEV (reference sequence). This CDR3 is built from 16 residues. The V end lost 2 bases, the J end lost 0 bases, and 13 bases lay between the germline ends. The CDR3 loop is CASSLMGELLNTEAFF. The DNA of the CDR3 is TGTGCCAGCAGTTTAATGGGTGAACTCTTGAACACTGAAGCTTTCTTT.

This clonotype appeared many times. The CDR3 sequence: CASSEREGNEQFF. The CDR3 DNA follows: TGTGCCAGCAGTGAGCGGGAGGGCAATGAGCAGTTCTTC. This chain links TRBV2 with TRBJ2-1; 9 nucleotides match TRBD2. CDR1 is SNHLY and CDR2 is FYNNEI in the germline V gene. V dropped 3 bases and J dropped 6; count of bases not matched to a gene: 0. The CDR3 consists of 13 residues.